The 17 T cell receptor beta chains in this list originate from one sample, sequenced in a study of Ad26.COV2.S vaccination and SARS-CoV-2 variants. Sequenced by immunoSEQ multiplex PCR; TCRdb stores in-frame clones only, minus some. Of some 350,000 clones in the sample, 75% to 90% were seen once. The treatment here: some 19 received Ad26.COV2.S at low or high dose, single or two shots; about 5 received placebo; per-sample allocation not given. Day 63 following the first vaccine or placebo injection was when the samples were taken. Sequences were derived from peripheral blood, sampled in a trial of Ad26.COV2.S vaccine versus placebo. These receptors came from a person between 18 and 65 years old who received the Ad26.COV2.S COVID-19 vaccine or a placebo.

The rearrangement joins TRBV18 to TRBJ1-2, with D maybe TRBD1 (5 bases). Germline V gene sequence: CDR1 KGHSH, CDR2 LQKENI. The CDR3 spans 15 residues. Trimming left V 2 bases short and J 5 bases short, with 15 bases between. CDR3 DNA: TGTGCCAGCTCACCAGGGGACGGAACGCAATATGGCTACACCTTC. Translated: CASSPGDGTQYGYTF.

This sequence joins TRBV9 and TRBJ2-1; TRBD1 is a possible D gene (6 bases). V was shortened by 5 bases and J by 10 bases, with 19 bases between the two germline ends. CDR3 length: 14 residues. Germline CDR1 reads SGDLS; CDR2 reads YYNGEE. The CDR3 is CASRLTATGGEQFF. For the CDR3, the DNA is TGTGCCAGCAGACTCACAGCGACAGGCGGGGAGCAGTTCTTC.

This rearrangement joins TRBV30 to TRBJ1-5; the D is unclear. The CDR3 has 13 residues. The V gene's germline CDR1 is GTSNPN and CDR2 SVGIG (reference sequence). Trimming shortened V by 1 base and J by 3 bases, and 7 bases separated the two germline ends. CDR3: CAWSGQLNQPQHF. The CDR3 bases are TGTGCCTGGAGTGGGCAACTCAATCAGCCCCAGCATTTT. The variable domain in full, completed from reference TRBV30 and TRBJ1-5, reads SQTIHQWPATLVQPVGSPLSLECTVEGTSNPNLYWYRQAAGRGLQLLFYSVGIGQISSEVPQNLSASRPQDRQFILSSKKLLLSDSGFYLCAWSGQLNQPQHFGDGTRLSIL.

This chain links TRBV28 with TRBJ2-1; D not resolved. CDR3 length equals 17 residues. V was clipped by 5 bases and J by 2 bases, with 19 bases between them. The germline V gene encodes CDR1 MDHEN and CDR2 SYDVKM. DNA for the CDR3: TGTGCCAGCAGTCCATGGGAACGGGCAAGCACCTACAATGAGCAGTTCTTC. Amino acids: CASSPWERASTYNEQFF. The variable domain in full, with the rest retrieved from reference TRBV28 and TRBJ2-1, is DVKVTQSSRYLVKRTGEKVFLECVQDMDHENMFWYRQDPGLGLRLIYFSYDVKMKEKGDIPEGYSVSREKKERFSLILESASTNQTSMYLCASSPWERASTYNEQFFGPGTRLTVL.

This rearrangement joins TRBV11-2 to TRBJ2-3; 8 bases line up with TRBD2. Trimming cost V 6 bases and J 7 bases; bases outside gene matches: 9. Germline CDR1 SGHAT, CDR2 FQNNGV. The CDR3 is 14 amino acids. DNA for the CDR3: TGTGCCAGCAGGCCGGGAGGGCCTCTGAATACGCAGTATTTT. It specifies CASRPGGPLNTQYF. The entire variable domain, with the rest obtained from reference TRBV11-2 and TRBJ2-3, is as follows: EAGVAQSPRYKIIEKRQSVAFWCNPISGHATLYWYQQILGQGPKLLIQFQNNGVVDDSQLPKDRFSAERLKGVDSTLKIQPAKLEDSAVYLCASRPGGPLNTQYFGPGTRLTVL.

The chain combines TRBV6-5 with TRBJ1-2, with D unresolved. With 6 bases removed from V and 8 bases from J, the gap between germline ends came to 10 bases. The CDR3 is 11 amino acids. CDR1 MNHEY and CDR2 SVGAGI come from the germline V gene. The CDR3 sequence is CASRAFQGYTF. The CDR3 nucleotides are TGTGCCAGCAGGGCCTTTCAAGGCTACACCTTC.

V usage is TRBV18 and J usage is TRBJ1-1; D is unresolved. V was pared by 0 bases and J by 1 base, with 9 bases between. This CDR3 is 15 amino acids long. Germline V CDR1 and CDR2: KGHSH, LQKENI. The CDR3 is CASSPPYTKNTEAFF. CDR3 nucleotides: TGTGCCAGCTCACCACCGTATACAAAGAACACTGAAGCTTTCTTT.

This chain connects TRBV11-2 to TRBJ1-4, with TRBD1 matching 7 bases. V lost 3 bases to trimming and J lost 8 bases; unmatched junction nucleotides: 9. Germline V gene data show CDR1 as SGHAT and CDR2 as FQNNGV. The CDR3 has 15 amino acids. The CDR3 sequence is CASSFHPGTAEKLFF. CDR3 in DNA: TGTGCCAGCAGCTTCCACCCGGGGACAGCAGAAAAACTGTTTTTT.

The sample holds a few counts of this clone. CDR3 DNA: TGTGCCAGCAGCTTTTCCTCCTCCTATAATTCACCCCTCCACTTT. Translating it yields CASSFSSSYNSPLHF. The V call is TRBV7-9, the J call TRBJ1-6; no firm D call. The CDR3 totals 15 residues. Germline CDR1 is SEHNR and CDR2 is FQNEAQ (reference sequence). V shed 3 bases and J shed 0 bases, with 6 bases lying between them.

The V gene is TRBV27, the J gene TRBJ2-2; D is unclear. Germline V gene data show CDR1 as MNHEY and CDR2 as SMNVEV (reference sequence). The V end was cut by 3 bases, the J end by 2 bases, with 7 bases between. The CDR3 runs 14 residues. The CDR3 DNA reads TGTGCCAGCAGTTTTGGCGTTAACACCGGGGAGCTGTTTTTT. This encodes CASSFGVNTGELFF.

This chain connects TRBV7-7 to TRBJ1-5, with D perhaps matching TRBD1 (5 bases). The V and J ends lost 5 bases and 7 bases respectively, with 12 bases between them. The CDR3 is 13 amino acids. The germline V gene encodes CDR1 SSHAT and CDR2 FNYEAQ (reference sequence). The CDR3 region is CASSPNAGQPQHF. The CDR3 coding sequence is TGTGCCAGCAGCCCGAATGCAGGGCAGCCCCAGCATTTT. Together with reference TRBV7-7 and TRBJ1-5, the CDR3 gives the full variable domain: GAGVSQSPRYKVTKRGQDVTLRCDPISSHATLYWYQQALGQGPEFLTYFNYEAQPDKSGLPSDRFSAERPEGSISTLTIQRTEQRDSAMYRCASSPNAGQPQHFGDGTRLSIL.

This chain connects TRBV6-5 to TRBJ1-2, with D perhaps TRBD1 (5 bases). V gave up 7 bases and J gave up 3 bases, with 12 bases separating them. CDR3 size: 13 residues. Germline V gene data show CDR1 as MNHEY and CDR2 as SVGAGI. CDR3 sequence (DNA): TGTGCCAGCACCCTTGGGGGTTACTATGGCTACACCTTC. This gives the protein CASTLGGYYGYTF.

The chain combines TRBV30 with TRBJ1-2; no clear D. The germline gives CDR1 GTSNPN, CDR2 SVGIG (reference sequence). The CDR3 covers 11 residues. With 4 bases removed from V and 7 bases from J, the gap between germline ends came to 10 bases. The CDR3 sequence is CAWTLLRGYTF. DNA for the CDR3: TGTGCCTGGACCCTACTCCGTGGCTACACCTTC. The full variable domain, rest sourced from reference TRBV30 and TRBJ1-2, is SQTIHQWPATLVQPVGSPLSLECTVEGTSNPNLYWYRQAAGRGLQLLFYSVGIGQISSEVPQNLSASRPQDRQFILSSKKLLLSDSGFYLCAWTLLRGYTFGSGTRLTVV.

This chain uses TRBV6-2 or TRBV6-3 with TRBJ2-4, with 9 positions matching TRBD2. The germline V gene encodes CDR1 MNHEY and CDR2 SVGEGT. V lost 0 bases to trimming and J lost 5 bases; unmatched junction nucleotides: 20. There are 21 residues in the CDR3. In DNA form, the CDR3 reads TGTGCCAGCAGTTACTCCCGGCCCCAGCGGGGGGCCGCGGGTATCGAAAACATTCAGTACTTC. Protein sequence: CASSYSRPQRGAAGIENIQYF.

This chain connects TRBV3-1 (or the pseudogene TRBV3-2) to TRBJ1-6; 9 bases agree with TRBD1. The CDR3 covers 16 residues. J lost 8 bases, V lost 3 bases, and 8 bases had no gene match. CDR1 and CDR2 from the germline V gene are LGHDT and YNNKEL (reference sequence). The CDR3 nucleotides are TGTGCCAGCAGCCAGGTAAAACAGGGGGCTTATTCACCCCTCCACTTT. This codes for CASSQVKQGAYSPLHF.

This clone was seen just once. The chain is built from TRBV5-1 and TRBJ2-3, with D hard to call. Trimming cost V 1 base and J 0 bases, with 9 bases left between them. This CDR3 has 15 amino acids. Per the germline V gene, CDR1 is SGHRS and CDR2 is YFSETQ. DNA for the CDR3: TGCGCCAGCAGCTTGACGGGCGCCAGCACAGATACGCAGTATTTT. It yields the protein CASSLTGASTDTQYF.

This clone has more than one count but fewer than ten. The V call is TRBV6-5, the J call TRBJ1-1, with no clear D. The CDR3 contains 13 residues. Per the germline V gene, CDR1 is MNHEY and CDR2 is SVGAGI. The V gene lost 1 base and the J gene lost 1 base, with 4 bases spanning the gap. CDR3 protein: CASSYWQNTEAFF. Written as DNA, the CDR3 is TGTGCCAGCAGTTACTGGCAGAACACTGAAGCTTTCTTT.